These 30 T cell receptor beta chains came from one sample sequenced in a study of blood T cells in healthy people across ages. It was with a sample-barcoded 5' primer and a J-beta primer mix that a second PCR of about 7 to 12 cycles was run. In TCRdb, the 5' RACE reads were re-called with MiXCR into one record per CDR3 protein. Of roughly 1,800,000 distinct CDR3 sequences in the sample, around half are singletons; the top ten hold over 2%. The specimen was blood. These receptors were collected from a woman between 40 and 55 years old in good health.

This clonotype has only one observation. The V and J genes are TRBV7-9 and TRBJ1-1; tentative D call: TRBD1 (6 bases). The length of the CDR3 is 14 residues. The V end lost 0 bases, the J end lost 4 bases, and 9 bases lay between the germline ends. CDR1 SEHNR and CDR2 FQNEAQ come from the germline V gene (reference sequence). DNA for the CDR3: TGTGCCAGCAGCTTAGCGGGGGCCAGCACTGAAGCTTTCTTT. It translates to CASSLAGASTEAFF.

The sample holds a few counts of this clonotype. J is TRBJ1-2 and V is TRBV6-5; D gene uncertain. Trimming left V 0 bases short and J 3 bases short, with 8 bases between. Germline V lookup: CDR1 MNHEY, CDR2 SVGAGI. The CDR3 has 14 amino acids. The CDR3 loop is CASSYSNMDYGYTF. The CDR3 DNA reads as TGTGCCAGCAGTTACTCGAACATGGACTATGGCTACACCTTC.

For this clonotype: One end of the junction does not line up with germline, which may come from a read error. The gene calls are TRBV27 and TRBJ2-7; tentatively, D is TRBD1 (6 bases). The V gene's germline CDR1 is MNHEY and CDR2 SMNVEV (reference sequence). The CDR3 has 14 residues. In DNA, the CDR3 is TGTGCCAGCAGACTCAGGACAGAAGACTACAAGCAGTACTTC. Protein: CASRLRTEDYKQYF.

The chain employs TRBV6-5 and TRBJ2-5; 12 nucleotides line up with TRBD2. Germline V CDR1 and CDR2: MNHEY, SVGAGI. CDR3 length: 16 residues. V was pared by 6 bases and J by 4 bases, with 9 bases of the junction left unmatched. The CDR3 bases are TGTGCCAGCAGCCCCCCTAGCGGGGGGGGAGGAGAGACCCAGTACTTC. It encodes CASSPPSGGGGETQYF.

J is TRBJ2-4 and V is TRBV4-2; no definite D call. TRBJ2-5 explains the end of the DNA better; the J call may be wrong. CDR1 is LGHNA and CDR2 is YNFKEQ in the germline V gene. The CDR3 extends over 15 amino acids. In DNA form, the CDR3 reads TGTGCCAGCAGCCAAAGCCAGGCAACAAAAGAGACCCAGTACTTC. Its translation is CASSQSQATKETQYF.

This clonotype appeared a few times. The chain's CDR3 is CASSLGRGEDIQYF. As DNA, the CDR3 is TGTGCCAGCAGCTTAGGAAGAGGGGAGGACATTCAGTACTTC. The chain is built from TRBV7-9 and TRBJ2-7, with D perhaps matching TRBD2 (6 bases). The J call may not be correct, given that the DNA end is closer to TRBJ2-4. Germline V gene sequence: CDR1 SEHNR, CDR2 FQNEAQ (reference sequence). The CDR3 is made up of 14 amino acids.

The sample holds many counts of this clonotype. CDR3 residues: CAISIRTSGGAGETQYF. CDR3 nucleotides: TGTGCCATCAGCATTCGAACTAGCGGGGGGGCCGGAGAGACCCAGTACTTC. The chain recombines TRBV10-3 with TRBJ2-5; 13 nucleotides agree with TRBD2. The CDR3 is 17 residues long. Trimming cost V 6 bases and J 4 bases; bases outside gene matches: 11. Germline CDR1 is ENHRY and CDR2 is SYGVKD.

Only a few counts were recorded for this clonotype. This chain connects TRBV4-2 to TRBJ2-1; D not certain. Germline V gene data show CDR1 as LGHNA and CDR2 as YNFKEQ. This CDR3 region has 13 residues. With 1 base removed from V and 9 bases from J, the gap between germline ends came to 10 bases. The CDR3 is CASSQARVAEQFF. CDR3 sequence (DNA): TGTGCCAGCAGCCAAGCAAGGGTGGCTGAGCAGTTCTTC.

The chain employs TRBV6-6 and TRBJ2-1; 8 nucleotides line up with TRBD2. Losses at the gene ends were 5 bases for V and 3 bases for J; bases not matched to a gene: 9. This CDR3 has 16 amino acids. Germline CDR1 and CDR2: MNHNY and SVGAGI (reference sequence). The CDR3 DNA reads TGTGCCAGCAGTCCCCGGGGCGGGGGGTTCTACAATGAGCAGTTCTTC. This codes for CASSPRGGGFYNEQFF.

V gene TRBV28 combines with J gene TRBJ2-7; D may be TRBD1 (5 bases). Germline V gene lookup returns CDR1 MDHEN and CDR2 SYDVKM. Trimming took off 5 bases at V and 4 bases at J, with 18 bases between the two ends. The CDR3 loop spans 15 amino acids. Written as DNA, the CDR3 is TGTGCCAGCAGTCCCAGTAAGGGGCTGCTTTACGAGCAGTACTTC. Protein: CASSPSKGLLYEQYF.

This chain uses TRBV12-3 or TRBV12-4 with TRBJ1-5, with D possibly TRBD1 on 5 matching bases. There are 11 residues in the CDR3. V was cut by 8 bases and J by 7 bases, with 9 bases left in between. The DNA for the CDR3 is TGTGCCAGCGGTTGGGGGCAGCCCCAGCATTTT. Its translation: CASGWGQPQHF.

This rearrangement joins TRBV4-1 to TRBJ1-4; maybe TRBD1 (6 bases). With 2 bases removed from V and 4 bases from J, the gap between germline ends came to 8 bases. Germline CDR1 MGHRA, CDR2 YSYEKL. This CDR3 contains 14 residues. CDR3 DNA: TGCGCCAGCAGCCAACGGGACATTAATGAAAAACTGTTTTTT. It is translated as CASSQRDINEKLFF.

The V and J genes are TRBV28 and TRBJ2-7; 8 nucleotides align to TRBD1. J was trimmed by 4 bases and V by 5 bases; bases with no gene match: 7. CDR1 is MDHEN and CDR2 is SYDVKM in the germline V gene. CDR3 size: 14 residues. The CDR3 loop is CASSEPQGAYEQYF. Here the CDR3 DNA reads TGTGCCAGCAGTGAACCCCAGGGGGCTTACGAGCAGTACTTC.

The chain recombines TRBV14 with TRBJ1-2; D not certain. Between the trimmed V and J ends, which lost 0 bases and 1 base, there was a span of 12 bases. Germline lookup yields CDR1 SGHDN and CDR2 FVKESK. The CDR3 has 16 residues. DNA of the CDR3: TGTGCCAGCAGCCAAGATCGTACACGGTTTAACTATGGCTACACCTTC. It is translated as CASSQDRTRFNYGYTF.

Of note for this clonotype: The germline gene is not matched at one end of the junction; a read error may be the cause. The chain joins TRBV25-1 to TRBJ2-3; D may match TRBD1 or TRBD2 (6 bases each). CDR3 size: 15 residues. CDR1 and CDR2 (germline): MGHDK, SYGVNS. The CDR3 sequence: CASREGGLGLDTQYF. Here the CDR3 DNA reads TGTGCCAGCCGTGAAGGGGGACTTGGGTTAGATACGCAGTATTTT.

This clonotype was detected a few times. The rearrangement joins TRBV12-3 or TRBV12-4 to TRBJ1-5; D not certain. CDR3 length: 16 residues. V lost 6 bases to trimming and J lost 2 bases, with 17 bases between them. For the CDR3, the DNA is TGTGCCAGCAGCTTTCTCTCCCAGGTGGGCAATCAGCCCCAGCATTTT. Its protein product is CASSFLSQVGNQPQHF.

The sample holds a few counts of this clonotype. The chain links TRBV3-1 to TRBJ2-5, with 9 bases matching TRBD1. The V and J ends lost 7 bases and 5 bases, in that order; junction bases with no gene match: 5. Germline V gene lookup returns CDR1 LGHDT and CDR2 YNNKEL (reference sequence). CDR3 size: 13 residues. This chain's CDR3 is CASNRGPGETQYF. CDR3 DNA sequence: TGTGCCAGCAACAGGGGGCCTGGGGAGACCCAGTACTTC.

As regards this clonotype: A read error may produce the germline difference seen at one junction end. The J gene is TRBJ2-3, the V gene TRBV25-1; possible D gene TRBD2, 6 bases. CDR1 and CDR2 (germline): MGHDK, SYGVNS. This CDR3 region has 15 residues. The DNA of the CDR3 is TGTGCCTGCAGCTGGGGGGACTCAGGCACAGATACGCAGTATTTT. This sequence encodes CACSWGDSGTDTQYF.

This clonotype was observed at least ten times. The gene calls are TRBV29-1 and TRBJ2-1, with a tentative D call TRBD1 (6 bases). Germline CDR1 reads SQVTM; CDR2 reads ANQGSEA. V gave up 4 bases and J gave up 7 bases, with 11 bases separating them. The CDR3 consists of 12 residues. CDR3 DNA sequence: TGCAGCGTTGGACAGGTCGGGAATGAGCAGTTCTTC. Translated, it gives CSVGQVGNEQFF.

J is TRBJ2-5 and V is TRBV7-9, with TRBD1 identical over 7 bases. This CDR3 spans 14 amino acids. The ends lost 5 bases at V and 4 bases at J; junction bases unmatched: 7. Germline V gene sequence: CDR1 SEHNR, CDR2 FQNEAQ (reference sequence). CDR3 residues: CASSPPTGTETQYF. In DNA, the CDR3 is TGTGCCAGCAGCCCCCCGACAGGGACAGAGACCCAGTACTTC.

The V gene is TRBV28, the J gene TRBJ1-5; D might be TRBD1 (6 bases). Trimming left V 2 bases short and J 6 bases short, with 17 bases between. Germline values: CDR1 MDHEN, CDR2 SYDVKM. The CDR3 has 16 amino acids. The CDR3: CASSLPTGKHGQPQHF. CDR3 sequence (DNA): TGTGCCAGCAGTTTACCCACAGGGAAGCATGGTCAGCCCCAGCATTTT.

This clonotype was seen more than once but under ten times. An end of the junction does not agree with germline; a read error may underlie this. The V and J genes are TRBV7-2 and TRBJ1-2; tentatively, D is TRBD1 (5 bases). The length of the CDR3 is 13 residues. Looked up from germline, CDR1 is SGHTA and CDR2 is FQGNSA. CDR3 sequence: CASSLHRSYGYTF. The CDR3 coding sequence is TGTGCCAGTAGCTTACACAGGAGCTATGGCTACACCTTC.

The chain has TRBV20-1 and TRBJ2-1; the D is unclear. V was trimmed by 3 bases and J by 7 bases, leaving 13 bases between them. The CDR3 is 13 amino acids. Germline V gene lookup returns CDR1 DFQATT and CDR2 SNEGSKA (reference sequence). CDR3 sequence (DNA): TGCAGTGCTAGGCCCGCGGCAAGGAATGAGCAGTTCTTC. Encoded protein: CSARPAARNEQFF.

This clonotype was recorded once. The chain uses TRBV28 and TRBJ2-5; D may be TRBD2 (8 bases). This CDR3 comprises 15 residues. Germline CDR1 reads MDHEN; CDR2 reads SYDVKM. Trimming stripped 4 bases from V and 7 bases from J, with 19 bases between. CDR3 DNA: TGTGCCAGCAGTTCCGGGACAGCCGGGGGGGGGACCCAGTACTTC. Encoded protein: CASSSGTAGGGTQYF. The full variable domain, completed using reference TRBV28 and TRBJ2-5, is DVKVTQSSRYLVKRTGEKVFLECVQDMDHENMFWYRQDPGLGLRLIYFSYDVKMKEKGDIPEGYSVSREKKERFSLILESASTNQTSMYLCASSSGTAGGGTQYFGPGTRLLVL.

This chain joins TRBV29-1 and TRBJ1-1; D gene unclear. The V gene lost 6 bases and the J gene lost 4 bases, with 15 bases spanning the gap. The CDR3 length is 13 residues. CDR1 SQVTM and CDR2 ANQGSEA come from the germline V gene. The CDR3 bases are TGCAGCGTGGGCCTTAGTGCAGGCACTGAAGCTTTCTTT. Its protein product is CSVGLSAGTEAFF.

This sequence joins TRBV7-2 and TRBJ1-2; a possible D gene is TRBD1 (5 bases). V was shortened by 8 bases and J by 5 bases, with 18 bases between the two germline ends. The length of the CDR3 is 14 residues. Germline loops: CDR1 SGHTA, CDR2 FQGNSA. This CDR3 reads CASGDSGQLYGYTF. The DNA of the CDR3 is TGTGCCAGCGGCGACAGCGGGCAATTATATGGCTACACCTTC. Looking up the rest from reference TRBV7-2 and TRBJ1-2 gives the full variable domain: GAGVSQSPSNKVTEKGKDVELRCDPISGHTALYWYRQSLGQGLEFLIYFQGNSAPDKSGLPSDRFSAERTGGSVSTLTIQRTQQEDSAVYLCASGDSGQLYGYTFGSGTRLTVV.

This rearrangement joins TRBV18 to TRBJ2-5; 11 positions match TRBD1. The CDR3 is 15 residues long. J was trimmed by 4 bases and V by 3 bases; bases with no gene match: 4. Germline CDR1 reads KGHSH; CDR2 reads LQKENI. This CDR3 reads CASSPLGTGGETQYF. The CDR3 region has the DNA TGTGCCAGCTCACCGCTCGGGACAGGGGGAGAGACCCAGTACTTC.

V and J are TRBV28 and TRBJ1-4; no clear D. CDR3 length: 12 residues. Deletions cut 7 bases from V and 0 bases from J, with 3 bases between. CDR1 is MDHEN and CDR2 is SYDVKM in the germline V gene. The DNA for the CDR3 is TGTGCCAGCACGACAACTAATGAAAAACTGTTTTTT. It is translated as CASTTTNEKLFF.

The table lists this clonotype with a count of one. The chain has TRBV28 and TRBJ2-1; 7 positions agree with TRBD1. The J call is doubtful: the DNA matches TRBJ2-7 better. The CDR3 is made up of 14 amino acids. Germline CDR1 MDHEN, CDR2 SYDVKM. DNA of the CDR3: TGTGCCAGCAGGGGACAGTCCCCCTACAATGAGCAGTACTTC. This encodes CASRGQSPYNEQYF.

The chain carries TRBV3-1 and TRBJ2-1, with D possibly matching TRBD2 (7 bases). CDR3 length: 15 residues. Germline CDR1 reads LGHDT; CDR2 reads YNNKEL (reference sequence). V gave up 0 bases and J gave up 10 bases, with 16 bases separating them. CDR3 coding DNA: TGTGCCAGCAGCCAAGAATGGGGGGGGGCCTGGGAGCAGTTCTTC. Amino acid sequence: CASSQEWGGAWEQFF.